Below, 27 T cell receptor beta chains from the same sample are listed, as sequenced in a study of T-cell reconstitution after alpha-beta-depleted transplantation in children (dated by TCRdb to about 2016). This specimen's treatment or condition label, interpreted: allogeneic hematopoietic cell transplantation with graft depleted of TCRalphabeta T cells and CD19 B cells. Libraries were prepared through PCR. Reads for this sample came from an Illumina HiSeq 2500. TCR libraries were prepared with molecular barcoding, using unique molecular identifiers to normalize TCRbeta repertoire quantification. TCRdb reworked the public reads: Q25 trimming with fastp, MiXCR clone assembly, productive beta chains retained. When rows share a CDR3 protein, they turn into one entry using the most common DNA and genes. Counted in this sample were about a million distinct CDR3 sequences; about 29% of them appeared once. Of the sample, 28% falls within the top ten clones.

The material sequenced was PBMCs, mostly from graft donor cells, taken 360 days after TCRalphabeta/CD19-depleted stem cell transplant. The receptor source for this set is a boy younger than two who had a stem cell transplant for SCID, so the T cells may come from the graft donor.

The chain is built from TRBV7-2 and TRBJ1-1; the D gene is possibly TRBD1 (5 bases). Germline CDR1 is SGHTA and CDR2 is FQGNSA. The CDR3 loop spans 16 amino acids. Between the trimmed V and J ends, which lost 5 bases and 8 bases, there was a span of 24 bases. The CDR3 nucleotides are TGTGCCAGCAGCCTGGGGCCTTACCCAATACCCCTAGAAGCTTTCTTT. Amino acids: CASSLGPYPIPLEAFF.

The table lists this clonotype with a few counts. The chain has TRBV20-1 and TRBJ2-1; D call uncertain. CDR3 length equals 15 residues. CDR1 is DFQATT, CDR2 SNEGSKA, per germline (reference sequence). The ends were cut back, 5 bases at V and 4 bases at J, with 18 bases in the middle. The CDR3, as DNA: TGCAGTGCTCCCAACGGCGGCCTTCAGTACAATGAGCAGTTCTTC. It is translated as CSAPNGGLQYNEQFF.

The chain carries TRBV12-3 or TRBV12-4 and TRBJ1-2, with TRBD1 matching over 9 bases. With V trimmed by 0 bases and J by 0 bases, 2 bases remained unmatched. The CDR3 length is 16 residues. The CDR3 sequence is CASSLADRGPNYGYTF. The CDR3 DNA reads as TGTGCCAGCAGTTTAGCGGACAGGGGTCCTAACTATGGCTACACCTTC.

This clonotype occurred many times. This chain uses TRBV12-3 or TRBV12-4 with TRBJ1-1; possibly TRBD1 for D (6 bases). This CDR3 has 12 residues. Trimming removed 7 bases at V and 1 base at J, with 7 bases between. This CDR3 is CASTRGNTEAFF. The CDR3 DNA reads TGTGCCAGCACCAGGGGGAACACTGAAGCTTTCTTT.

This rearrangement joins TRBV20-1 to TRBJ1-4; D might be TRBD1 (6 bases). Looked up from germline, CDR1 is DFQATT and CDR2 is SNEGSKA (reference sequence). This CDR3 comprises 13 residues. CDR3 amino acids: CSSGAGEGEKLFF. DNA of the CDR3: TGCAGCTCTGGGGCAGGGGAGGGAGAAAAACTGTTTTTT.

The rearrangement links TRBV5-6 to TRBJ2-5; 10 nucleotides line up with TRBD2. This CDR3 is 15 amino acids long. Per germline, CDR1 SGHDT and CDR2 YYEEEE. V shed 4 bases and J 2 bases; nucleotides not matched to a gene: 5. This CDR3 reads CASSKGLARQETQYF. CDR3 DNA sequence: TGTGCCAGCAGCAAGGGACTAGCGCGGCAAGAGACCCAGTACTTC.

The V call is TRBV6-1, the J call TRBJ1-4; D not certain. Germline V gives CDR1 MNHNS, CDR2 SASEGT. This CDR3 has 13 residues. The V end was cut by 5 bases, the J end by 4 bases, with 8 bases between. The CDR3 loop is CASSRAVNEKLFF. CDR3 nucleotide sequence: TGTGCCAGCAGTCGGGCCGTTAATGAAAAACTGTTTTTT.

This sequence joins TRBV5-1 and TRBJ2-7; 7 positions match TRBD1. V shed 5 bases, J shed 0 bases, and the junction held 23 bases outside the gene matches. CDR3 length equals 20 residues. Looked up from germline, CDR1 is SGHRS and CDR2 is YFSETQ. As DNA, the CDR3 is TGCGCCAGCAGGAGGCATAGTAGTCCGGGACAGAAATTTAACTCCTACGAGCAGTACTTC. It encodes CASRRHSSPGQKFNSYEQYF.

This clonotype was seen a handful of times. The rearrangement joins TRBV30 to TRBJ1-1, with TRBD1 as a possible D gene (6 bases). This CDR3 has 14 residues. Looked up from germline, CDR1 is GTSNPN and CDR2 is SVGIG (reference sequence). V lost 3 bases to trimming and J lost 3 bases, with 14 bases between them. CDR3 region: CAWRGGLIYTEAFF. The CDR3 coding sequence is TGTGCCTGGAGGGGGGGGCTGATATACACTGAAGCTTTCTTT.

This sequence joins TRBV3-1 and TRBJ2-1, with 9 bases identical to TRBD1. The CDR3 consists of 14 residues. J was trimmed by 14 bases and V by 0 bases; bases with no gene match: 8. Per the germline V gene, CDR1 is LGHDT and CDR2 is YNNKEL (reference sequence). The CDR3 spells CASSQDRGQGREFF. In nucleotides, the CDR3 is TGTGCCAGCAGCCAAGATCGGGGACAGGGTCGGGAGTTCTTC.

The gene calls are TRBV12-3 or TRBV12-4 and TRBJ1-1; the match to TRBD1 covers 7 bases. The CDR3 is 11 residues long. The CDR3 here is CGTQQGTEAFF. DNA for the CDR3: TGTGGCACCCAACAGGGGACTGAAGCTTTCTTT.

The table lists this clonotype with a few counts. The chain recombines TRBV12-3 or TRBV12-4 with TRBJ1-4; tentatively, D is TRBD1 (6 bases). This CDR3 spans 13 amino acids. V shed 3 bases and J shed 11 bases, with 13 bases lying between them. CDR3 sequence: CASSFLTGFKLFF. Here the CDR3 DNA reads TGTGCCAGCAGTTTTCTTACAGGGTTCAAACTGTTTTTT.

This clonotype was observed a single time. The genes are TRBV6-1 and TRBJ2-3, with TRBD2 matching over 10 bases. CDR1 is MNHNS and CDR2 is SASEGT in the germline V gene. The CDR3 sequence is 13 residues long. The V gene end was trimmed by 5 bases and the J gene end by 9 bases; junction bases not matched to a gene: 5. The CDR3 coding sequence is TGTGCCAGCAGTAGCGGGGGGGCCAAGACGCAGTATTTT. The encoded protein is CASSSGGAKTQYF.

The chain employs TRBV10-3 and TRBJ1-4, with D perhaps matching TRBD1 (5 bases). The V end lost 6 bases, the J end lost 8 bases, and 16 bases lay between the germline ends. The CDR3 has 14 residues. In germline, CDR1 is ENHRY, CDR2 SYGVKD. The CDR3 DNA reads TGTGCCATCAGGTCCGGGGCCGGAAGGGAAAAACTGTTTTTT. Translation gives CAIRSGAGREKLFF.

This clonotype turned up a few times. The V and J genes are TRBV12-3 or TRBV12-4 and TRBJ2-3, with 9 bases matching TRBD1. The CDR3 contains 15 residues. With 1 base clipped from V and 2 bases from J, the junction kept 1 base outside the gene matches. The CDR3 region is CASSLGTGDTDTQYF. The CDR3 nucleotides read TGTGCCAGCAGTTTAGGGACAGGGGACACAGATACGCAGTATTTT.

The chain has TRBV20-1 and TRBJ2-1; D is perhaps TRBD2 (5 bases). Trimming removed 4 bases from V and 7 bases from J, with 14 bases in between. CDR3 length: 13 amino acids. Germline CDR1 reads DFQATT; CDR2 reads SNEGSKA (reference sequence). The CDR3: CSATRERVNEQFF. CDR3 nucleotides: TGCAGTGCTACCCGGGAAAGGGTGAATGAGCAGTTCTTC.

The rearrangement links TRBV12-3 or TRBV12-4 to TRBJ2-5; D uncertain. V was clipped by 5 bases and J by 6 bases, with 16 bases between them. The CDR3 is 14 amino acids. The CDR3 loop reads CASSPTVSWKTQYF. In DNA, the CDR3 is TGTGCCAGCAGTCCGACGGTTTCTTGGAAGACCCAGTACTTC.

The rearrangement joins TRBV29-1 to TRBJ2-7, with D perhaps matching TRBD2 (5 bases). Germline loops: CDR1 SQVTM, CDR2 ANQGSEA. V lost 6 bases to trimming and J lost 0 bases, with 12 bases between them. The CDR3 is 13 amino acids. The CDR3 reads CSVYLGSSYEQYF. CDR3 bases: TGCAGCGTCTACTTAGGGAGCTCCTACGAGCAGTACTTC.

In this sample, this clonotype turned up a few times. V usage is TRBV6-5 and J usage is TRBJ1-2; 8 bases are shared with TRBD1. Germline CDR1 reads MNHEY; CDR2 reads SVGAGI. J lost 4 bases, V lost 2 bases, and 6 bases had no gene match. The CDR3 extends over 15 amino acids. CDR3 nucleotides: TGTGCCAGCAGTTACGGCCAGGGGGCTTTCTATGGCTACACCTTC. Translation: CASSYGQGAFYGYTF.

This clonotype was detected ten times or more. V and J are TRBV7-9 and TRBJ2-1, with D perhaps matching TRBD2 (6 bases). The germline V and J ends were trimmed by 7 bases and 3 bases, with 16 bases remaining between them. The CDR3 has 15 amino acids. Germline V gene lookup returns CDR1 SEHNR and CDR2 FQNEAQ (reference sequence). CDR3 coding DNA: TGTGCCAGCATCGTCGGGTGGGGACTCTACAATGAGCAGTTCTTC. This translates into CASIVGWGLYNEQFF.

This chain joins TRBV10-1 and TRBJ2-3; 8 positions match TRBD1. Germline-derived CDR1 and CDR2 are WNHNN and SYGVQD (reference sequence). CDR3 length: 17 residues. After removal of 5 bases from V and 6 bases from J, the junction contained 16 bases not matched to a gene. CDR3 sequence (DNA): TGCGCCAGCAGTCAGATAAGGACAGGGAATCCTAGGGATACGCAGTATTTT. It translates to CASSQIRTGNPRDTQYF.

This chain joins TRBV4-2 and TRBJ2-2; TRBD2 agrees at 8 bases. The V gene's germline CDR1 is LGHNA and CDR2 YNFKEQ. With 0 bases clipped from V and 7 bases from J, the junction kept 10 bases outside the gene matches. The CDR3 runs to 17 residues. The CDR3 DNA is TGTGCCAGCAGCCAAGATCCTAGCCGGGGGGGCATCGGGGAGCTGTTTTTT. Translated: CASSQDPSRGGIGELFF.

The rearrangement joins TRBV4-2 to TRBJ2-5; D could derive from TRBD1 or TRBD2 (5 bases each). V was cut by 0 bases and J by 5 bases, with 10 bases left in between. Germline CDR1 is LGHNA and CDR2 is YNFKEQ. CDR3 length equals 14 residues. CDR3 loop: CASSQDVWGETQYF. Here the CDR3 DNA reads TGTGCCAGCAGCCAAGACGTTTGGGGGGAGACCCAGTACTTC.

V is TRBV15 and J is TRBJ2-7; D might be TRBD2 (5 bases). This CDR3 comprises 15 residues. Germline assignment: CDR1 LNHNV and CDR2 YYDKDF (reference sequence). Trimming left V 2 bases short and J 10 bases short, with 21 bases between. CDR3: CATSRKTKSGAGQYF. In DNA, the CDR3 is TGTGCCACCAGCAGAAAGACCAAAAGCGGTGCGGGTCAGTACTTC.

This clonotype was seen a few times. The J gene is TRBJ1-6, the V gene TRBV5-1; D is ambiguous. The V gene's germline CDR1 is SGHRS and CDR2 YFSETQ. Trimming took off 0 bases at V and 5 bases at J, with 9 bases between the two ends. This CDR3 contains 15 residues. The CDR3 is CASSLGPGDNSPLHF. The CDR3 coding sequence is TGCGCCAGCAGCTTGGGACCGGGAGATAATTCACCCCTCCACTTT.

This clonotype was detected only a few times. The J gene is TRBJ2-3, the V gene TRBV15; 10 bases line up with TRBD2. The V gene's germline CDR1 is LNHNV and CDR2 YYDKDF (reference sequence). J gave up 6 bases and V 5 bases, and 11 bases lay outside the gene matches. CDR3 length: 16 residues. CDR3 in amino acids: CATSSWTSGGGDTQYF. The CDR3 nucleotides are TGTGCCACCAGCTCTTGGACTAGCGGTGGTGGGGATACGCAGTATTTT. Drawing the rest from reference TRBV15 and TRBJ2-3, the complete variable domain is DAMVIQNPRYQVTQFGKPVTLSCSQTLNHNVMYWYQQKSSQAPKLLFHYYDKDFNNEADTPDNFQSRRPNTSFCFLDIRSPGLGDTAMYLCATSSWTSGGGDTQYFGPGTRLTVL.

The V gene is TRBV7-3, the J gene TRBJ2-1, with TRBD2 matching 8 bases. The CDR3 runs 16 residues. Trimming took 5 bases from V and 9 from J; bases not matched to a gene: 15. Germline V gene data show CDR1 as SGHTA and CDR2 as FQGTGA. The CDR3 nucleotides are TGTGCCAGCAGCCGAGGTGGCGGACTAGCTGAGGGTGAGCAGTTCTTC. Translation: CASSRGGGLAEGEQFF.